Listed below are T cell receptor beta chains from one sample, sequenced in a study of OX40 agonist ivuxolimab in advanced cancers. Sequencing used immunoSEQ multiplex PCR; TCRdb keeps in-frame clones, though not all of them. The table shows 98,000 or so clones, with 80% to 95% occurring only once. The sample here was CD4+ or CD8+ T cells sorted from blood, taken in a trial of the OX40 agonist ivuxolimab. All receptors come from an adult with an advanced solid tumor such as melanoma, head and neck, liver or kidney cancer. CDR3s include the opening cysteine and the closing phenylalanine or tryptophan. Each record gives: V gene, CDR3 protein.

v_call: TRBV19; cdr3_aa: CASAHPANEKLFF
v_call: TRBV21-1; cdr3_aa: CASDIQAGGTNYGYTF
v_call: TRBV18; cdr3_aa: CASSPQTSGGQNTGELFF
v_call: TRBV30; cdr3_aa: CACKGIRETGELFF
v_call: TRBV7-8; cdr3_aa: CASSPLAGWGFGYTF
v_call: TRBV9; cdr3_aa: CASSPPSTGSFGTRILETQYF
v_call: TRBV19; cdr3_aa: CASRKARGQDIYQPQHF
v_call: TRBV6-1; cdr3_aa: CASSGRTTNTEAFF
v_call: TRBV5-1; cdr3_aa: CASSLGQHSNQPQHF
v_call: TRBV5-1; cdr3_aa: CASSLVVGVDEQFF
v_call: TRBV19; cdr3_aa: CASRRVGGEEQYF
v_call: TRBV18; cdr3_aa: CASSPQGFSGNTIYF
v_call: TRBV7-6; cdr3_aa: CASSLRLAGMNTGELFF
v_call: TRBV7-3; cdr3_aa: CASSLGHQETQYF
v_call: TRBV6-4; cdr3_aa: CASRGPNYGYTF
v_call: TRBV29-1; cdr3_aa: CSVVAGGDTQYF
v_call: TRBV7-3; cdr3_aa: CASALTGSAETQYF
v_call: TRBV30; cdr3_aa: CAWSVPVGKETQYF
v_call: TRBV2; cdr3_aa: CASSYGQETQYF
v_call: TRBV5-1; cdr3_aa: CASSFATGAMNTEAFF
v_call: TRBV5-1; cdr3_aa: CASSFGTGGETQYF
v_call: TRBV7-9; cdr3_aa: CASSPTSYEQYF